The sequence of this T cell receptor beta chain was determined in a study of cytomegalovirus exposure and HLA in healthy donors (dated by TCRdb to about 2017). For context, the study as a whole: An earlier analysis of some 600 of the donors reported under 300 Gb of sequence data and 95 million to 130 million unique TCR beta sequences obtained from 180 million or so T cells. An early release covering about 600 HLA-typed donors comprised 250 to 350 gigabases of sequencing data and around 85 million unique TCR sequences. Among the approximately 420 genotyped donors, more than 70% belonged to the genetic ancestry cluster associated with self-reported Caucasian donors. The aim of the study was to test whether cataloging public T cell receptors could identify signatures of past pathogen exposure. The study profiled the T cell repertoires of fewer than 850 subjects by immunosequencing and related them to cytomegalovirus serostatus. A separate validation cohort of 100 to 150 different subjects was used in addition to the approximately 610-subject first cohort. The study combined high-throughput TCR immunosequencing, statistical association of individual TCRs with disease status, and machine learning to predict cytomegalovirus infection status. To study patterns of TCR occurrence, a later analysis re-analyzed previously published TCR beta repertoires from 666 donors and added high-resolution HLA genotyping. The later analysis used no new phenotypic data to find candidate immune exposures, relying instead on TCR beta sequences and their occurrence across donors. An earlier analysis of approximately 500 of the donors applied high-throughput TCR beta sequencing to assess whether each TCR beta V gene segment acted as functional or pseudogenic. Donor age, sex, ethnicity and CMV serostatus were compiled alongside the repertoire data. A later genetic analysis took genome-wide SNP genotypes for about 65% of the 666 donors and used that subset as a discovery cohort. Every discovery cohort repertoire had been produced on one sequencing platform. HLA typing included class I and class II loci at four-digit resolution. The number of donors typed differed by locus, with about 629-640 for A, B, C, DRB1 and DQB1, approximately 500 for DQA1, 600 to 610 for DPA1, and 450 to 480 for DPB1. Four to six DR-DQ haplotypes were handled as single units for association and clustering, since linkage in the cohort was strong. Across some 400 genotyped donors of the cohort, an average of roughly 250,000 unique TCR beta nucleotide sequences per donor were sequenced, and approximately 17% of those sequences were non-productive. The investigation overall reported the following: Because counts were too low, about 15 rarely observed V segments, including chromosome 9 orphons, were left out of the earlier analysis of some 600 of the donors. Broadly in line with IMGT annotations, most TCR beta V segments showed up in productive rearrangements about 87% or about 30% of the time in an earlier analysis of several hundred of the donors. The study gave a list of under 200 TCR beta chains associated with cytomegalovirus. Cytomegalovirus status was reported to be diagnosed by the classifier with high specificity and sensitivity in both the original and validation cohorts. HLA typing was unavailable for some donors at each locus, so association tests used only the typed subset. It was suggested by the authors that the approach could potentially be generalized to other disease states and immunological phenotypes. This cohort had only TCR beta chains sequenced, and the lack of alpha or paired-chain data limited which features could be detected. Linkage disequilibrium might explain the correlated functional status among segregating V segments, but an unknown experimental factor could not be ruled out. When HLA alleles, especially DR and DQ, strongly co-occurred, attributing TCR associations to individual alleles was difficult. A further reported finding was that TCR beta sequences accurately predicted the HLA-A and HLA-B alleles for most subjects in the first cohort. Because the 87-base-pair reads could not distinguish some IMGT-functional V segments, including TRBV6-2 and TRBV6-3, those segments were excluded. According to a later analysis, parvovirus B19, influenza, CMV and Epstein-Barr virus appeared linked to several top co-occurrence clusters. In vitro tests confirmed that a few of the cytomegalovirus-associated TCR beta chains recognize cytomegalovirus antigens. According to a later analysis, most CMV-associated TCR beta chains appeared to be HLA-restricted, and the HLA associations seemed to be driven largely by CMV exposure. In a later genetic analysis, fewer N-insertions in productive TCRs were reported among donors in an Asian-associated ancestry cluster than the roughly 640-donor mean. According to a later analysis, TCR association rates differed among HLA loci, with DRB1 alleles showing the most associated TCRs and HLA-C alleles showing the fewest. Compared with equally common non-associated chains, HLA-associated TCR beta chains in a later analysis were more clonally expanded and had lower generation probabilities. V-gene and J-gene trimming of TCR beta chains was associated with a missense DCLRE1C variant in a later genetic analysis, and the association was replicated in an independent cohort. Across donors, most TCR sequences were observed very rarely, whereas some public TCRs were present in many individuals. In a later analysis, 15,000 to 20,000 TCR beta sequences were associated with specific HLA alleles at a false discovery rate of 0.05. The sequencing pipeline was judged likely to have produced a cluster of highly shared sequence variants as a technical artifact. Presence/absence analyses assumed roughly uniform sequencing depth across donors, an assumption that may not hold. For the cohort, immune exposure information was limited to CMV serostatus.

Details on this clone: Which antigen it targets is not known. No base qualities exist here, and no much larger clone lies one base off it.

The cohort comprised more than 550 healthy bone marrow donors. Cohort members were all nominally healthy when sampled, although unrecorded immune exposures were likely present. Of the approximately 700 cohort members, some 270 had positive CMV serostatus and fewer than 400 had negative CMV serostatus, and CMV serostatus was not recorded for the donor. Every donor gave a peripheral blood sample, and the peripheral blood mononuclear cells from that sample were used for TCR beta sequencing. The Qiagen DNeasy Blood Extraction Kit was used to extract genomic DNA from the blood cell samples. The receptor library was made with the immunoSEQ multiplex PCR assay. The multiplex PCR relied on a mix of 60 forward primers for TCR Vbeta segments and 13 reverse primers for TCR Jbeta segments. Amplification of the CDR3 region of rearranged TCR beta genes was performed with a multiplex PCR assay on genomic DNA. The amplified TCR beta libraries were sequenced on the Illumina HiSeq System as 87-base-pair reads. Processing in the source paper ran as follows. A later analysis counted approximately 76 million unique TCR beta chains across the 666 repertoires, and some 11 million of these chains were shared by at least two donors. Raw reads were error-corrected and collapsed into unique sequences with a nearest-neighbor algorithm that merged closely related sequences to remove PCR and sequencing errors. Alignment of CDR3 sequences to IMGT reference sequences was used to assign V, D and J gene segments. For a sequence to be retained, at least a six-nucleotide match to both a V gene segment and a J gene segment was required. Rearrangements were classified as productive when the CDR3 lacked stop codons and remained in frame with V and J, and all other rearrangements were classified as non-productive. CDR3 was defined by IMGT convention, running from the second conserved V-encoded cysteine to the conserved J-encoded phenylalanine. Sequences without an unambiguous match to a single V gene segment were excluded from the earlier analysis of 500 to 700 of the donors. In an earlier analysis of approximately 500 of the donors, a V segment was called functional when productive rearrangements were above 56.7%, and segregating when the standard deviation between donors exceeded 5%. A statistical classification framework was built to diagnose cytomegalovirus status from the catalog of TCR beta chain sequences. In a later analysis, TCR nucleotide sequences were compared against IMGT/GENE-DB human TR gene sequences so that V and J genes could be assigned. A later analysis assigned CDR3 sequences and most-parsimonious VDJ recombination scenarios with the TCRdist pipeline. In a later analysis, each TCR beta chain was defined by its CDR3 amino acid sequence together with its V-gene family, and reads lacking a unique V-gene family were excluded. In a later analysis, 550 to 650 highly shared, low-generation-probability nucleotide sequences were removed to address suspected cross-contamination and a sequencing artifact. In a later analysis, a clonal expansion index for each public chain was calculated from normalized within-repertoire ranks of inferred template counts. In a later analysis, generation probabilities were computed with a VDJ recombination model fitted to out-of-frame rearrangements, and the resulting probabilities were checked against IGoR. In a later analysis, hypergeometric tests were used to score TCR-TCR, TCR-HLA and TCR-CMV co-occurrence, with a repertoire-size bias correction applied to TCR pairs. To estimate false discovery rates, a later analysis permuted the HLA or CMV assignments 20 times. In a later analysis, co-occurring TCRs were grouped using DBSCAN, and TCRdist sequence similarity was added for clustering within HLA-allele-positive subsets. For co-occurrence clustering, repertoires with fewer than 30,000 or more than 120,000 public chains were excluded, along with a handful of repertoires with anomalous nucleotide sharing. The table was pulled from immuneACCESS by TCRdb, which kept in-frame rearrangements only. Such tables lose some clones; where checked, under half of the loss comes from unresolved V genes, and the rest has no known cause. The V and J calls and the clone size are those of that table, but D and trimming were determined from the DNA. The table for this sample lists 35,000 to 55,000 clones; over 55% of them were counted only once. The ten largest clones represent 8.7% of the sample.

The CDR3, cysteine through phenylalanine, is 13 amino acids long. Only the CDR3 DNA is retained, 39 bases long and in frame from the first base. The germline V gene (reference sequence) yields MNHEY for CDR1 and SMNVEV for CDR2. The V and J ends are trimmed by 2 bases and 3 bases, leaving 7 bases between them. The sample comprised PBMCs. The sequence came from a human donor in good health. Recombination joined TRBV27 with TRBJ2-5; a tentative D call is TRBD2 (5 bases match). The DNA is TGTGCCAGCAGTTTAAGGAGGAAAGAGACCCAGTACTTC. Its protein product is CASSLRRKETQYF.